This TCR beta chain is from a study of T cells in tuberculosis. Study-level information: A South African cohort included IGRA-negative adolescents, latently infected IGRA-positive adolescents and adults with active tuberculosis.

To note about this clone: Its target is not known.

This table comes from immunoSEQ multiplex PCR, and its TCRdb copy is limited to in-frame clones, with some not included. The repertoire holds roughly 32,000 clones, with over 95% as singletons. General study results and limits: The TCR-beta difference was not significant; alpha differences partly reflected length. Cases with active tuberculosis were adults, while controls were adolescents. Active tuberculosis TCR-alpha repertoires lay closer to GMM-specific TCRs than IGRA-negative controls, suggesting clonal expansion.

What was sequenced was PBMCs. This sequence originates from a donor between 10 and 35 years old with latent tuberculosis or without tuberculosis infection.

The CDR3 DNA reads TGTGCCAGTAGACAGGGCACGAAGTACGAGCAGTACTTC. Amino acid sequence: CASRQGTKYEQYF. V and J are TRBV19 and TRBJ2-7; weak D call: TRBD1 (6 bases). Germline V gene lookup returns CDR1 LNHDA and CDR2 SQIVND (reference sequence). The CDR3 spans 13 residues. With 6 bases removed from V and 4 bases from J, the gap between germline ends came to 13 bases. Full variable domain (missing parts from reference TRBV19 and TRBJ2-7): DGGITQSPKYLFRKEGQNVTLSCEQNLNHDAMYWYRQDPGQGLRLIYYSQIVNDFQKGDIAEGYSVSREKKESFPLTVTSAQKNPTAFYLCASRQGTKYEQYFGPGTRLTVT.